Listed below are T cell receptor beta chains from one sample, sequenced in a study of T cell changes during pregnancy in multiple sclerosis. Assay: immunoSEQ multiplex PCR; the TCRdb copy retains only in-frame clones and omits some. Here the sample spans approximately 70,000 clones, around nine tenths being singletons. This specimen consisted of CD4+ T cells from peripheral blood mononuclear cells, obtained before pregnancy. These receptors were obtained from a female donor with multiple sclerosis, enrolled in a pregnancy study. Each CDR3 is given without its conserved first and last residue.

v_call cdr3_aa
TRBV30 AWSVQWREGPEQF
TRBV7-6 ASSLDRAATNEKLF
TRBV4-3 ASSQDSSGGAGELF
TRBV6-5 ASSPIDRIETQY
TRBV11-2 ASSFRPVRTKSTEAF
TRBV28 ASSQFDLAGGPGELF
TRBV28 ASSFRGRDTQY
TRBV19 ASSIWGTDNEQF
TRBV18 ASSDRGLDYGYT
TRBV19 ASSKDRGRETQY
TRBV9 ASSVDVGQRYGYT
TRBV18 ATTTGNSDGYT
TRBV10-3 AISATGVNQPQH
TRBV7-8 ASSRRASGNTGELF
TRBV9 ASSVELADRNEQF
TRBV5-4 ASSSGTGLAF
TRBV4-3 ASTQRGDRRNEQF
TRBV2 ASSETSILATHEQF
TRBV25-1 ASSGGLTGFGETQY
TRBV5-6 ASSAEVAGGGTDTQY
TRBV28 ASSLFVASGPSTDTQY
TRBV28 ASGSEDLTGNNEKLF
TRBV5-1 ASSPGGSGSYEQY
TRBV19 ASSSGSFSNQPQH
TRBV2 ASRETATVEKLF